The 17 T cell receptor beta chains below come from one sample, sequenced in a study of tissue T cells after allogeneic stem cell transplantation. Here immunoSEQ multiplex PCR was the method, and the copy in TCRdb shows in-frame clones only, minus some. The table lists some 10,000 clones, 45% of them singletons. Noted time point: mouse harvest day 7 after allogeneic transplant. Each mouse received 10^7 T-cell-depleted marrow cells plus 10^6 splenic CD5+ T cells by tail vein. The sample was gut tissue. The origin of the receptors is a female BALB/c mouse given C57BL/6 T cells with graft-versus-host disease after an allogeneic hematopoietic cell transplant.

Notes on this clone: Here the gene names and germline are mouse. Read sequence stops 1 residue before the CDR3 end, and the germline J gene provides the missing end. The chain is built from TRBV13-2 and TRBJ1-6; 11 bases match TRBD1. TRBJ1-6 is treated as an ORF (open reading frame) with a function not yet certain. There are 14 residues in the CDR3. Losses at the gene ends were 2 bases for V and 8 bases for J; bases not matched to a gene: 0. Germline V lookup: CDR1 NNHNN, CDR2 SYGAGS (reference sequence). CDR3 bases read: TGTGCCAGCGGTGAGGGACAGGGGGATTCGCCCCTCTAC. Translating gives CASGEGQGDSPLY. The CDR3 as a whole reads CASGEGQGDSPLYF.

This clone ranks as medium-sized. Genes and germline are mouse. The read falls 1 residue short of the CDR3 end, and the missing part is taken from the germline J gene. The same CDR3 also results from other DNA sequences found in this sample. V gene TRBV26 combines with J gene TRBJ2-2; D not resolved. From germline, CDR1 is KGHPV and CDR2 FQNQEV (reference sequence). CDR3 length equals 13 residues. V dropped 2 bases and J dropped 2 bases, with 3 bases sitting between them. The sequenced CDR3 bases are TGTGCCAGCAGTCTGGGGAACACCGGGCAGCTCTAC. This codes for CASSLGNTGQLY. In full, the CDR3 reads CASSLGNTGQLYF.

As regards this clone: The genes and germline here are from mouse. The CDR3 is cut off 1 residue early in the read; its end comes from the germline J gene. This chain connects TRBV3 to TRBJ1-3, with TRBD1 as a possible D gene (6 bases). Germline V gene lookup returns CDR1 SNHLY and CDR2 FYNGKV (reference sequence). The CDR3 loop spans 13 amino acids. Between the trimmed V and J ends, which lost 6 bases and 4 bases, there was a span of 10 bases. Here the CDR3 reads CASRQGPGNTLYF. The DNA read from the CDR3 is TGTGCCAGCAGACAGGGACCCGGAAATACGCTCTAT. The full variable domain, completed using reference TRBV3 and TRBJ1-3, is GPKVLQIPSHQIIDMGQMVTLNCDPVSNHLYFYWYKQILGQQMEFLVNFYNGKVMEKSKLFKDQFSVERPDGSYFTLKIQPTALEDSAVYFCASRQGPGNTLYFGEGSRLIVV.

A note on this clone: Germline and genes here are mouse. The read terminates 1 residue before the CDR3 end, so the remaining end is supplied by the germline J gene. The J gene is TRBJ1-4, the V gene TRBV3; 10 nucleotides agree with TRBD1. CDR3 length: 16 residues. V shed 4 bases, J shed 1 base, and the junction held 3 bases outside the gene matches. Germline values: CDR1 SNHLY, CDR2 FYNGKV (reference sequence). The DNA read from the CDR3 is TGTGCCAGCAGCTCCCGGGACAGGGGTTCCAACGAAAGATTATTT. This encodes CASSSRDRGSNERLF. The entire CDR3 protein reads CASSSRDRGSNERLFF.

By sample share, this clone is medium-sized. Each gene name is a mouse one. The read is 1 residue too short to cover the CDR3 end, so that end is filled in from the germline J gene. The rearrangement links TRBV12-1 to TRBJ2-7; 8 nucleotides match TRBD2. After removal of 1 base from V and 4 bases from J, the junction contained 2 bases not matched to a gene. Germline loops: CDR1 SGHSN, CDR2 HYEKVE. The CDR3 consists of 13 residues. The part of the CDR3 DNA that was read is TGTGCCAGCTCTCTGACTGGGGTGTATGAACAGTAC. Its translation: CASSLTGVYEQY. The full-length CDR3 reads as CASSLTGVYEQYF.

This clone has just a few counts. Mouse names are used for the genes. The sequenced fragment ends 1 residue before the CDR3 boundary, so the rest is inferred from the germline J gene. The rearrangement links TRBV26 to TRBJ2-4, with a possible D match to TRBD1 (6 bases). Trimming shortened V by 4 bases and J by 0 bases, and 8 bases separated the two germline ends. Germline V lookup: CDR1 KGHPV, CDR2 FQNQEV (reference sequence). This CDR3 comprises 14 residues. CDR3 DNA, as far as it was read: TGTGCCAGCAGTCAGGACAGTAGTCAAAACACCTTGTAC. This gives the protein CASSQDSSQNTLY. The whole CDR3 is CASSQDSSQNTLYF.

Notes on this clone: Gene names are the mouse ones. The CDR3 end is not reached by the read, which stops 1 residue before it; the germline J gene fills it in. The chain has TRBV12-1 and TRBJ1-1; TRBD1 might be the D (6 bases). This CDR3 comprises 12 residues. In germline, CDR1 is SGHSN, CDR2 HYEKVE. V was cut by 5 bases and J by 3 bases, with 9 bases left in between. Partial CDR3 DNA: TGTGCCAGCTGCAGGGGACACACAGAAGTCTTC. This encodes CASCRGHTEVF. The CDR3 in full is CASCRGHTEVFF.

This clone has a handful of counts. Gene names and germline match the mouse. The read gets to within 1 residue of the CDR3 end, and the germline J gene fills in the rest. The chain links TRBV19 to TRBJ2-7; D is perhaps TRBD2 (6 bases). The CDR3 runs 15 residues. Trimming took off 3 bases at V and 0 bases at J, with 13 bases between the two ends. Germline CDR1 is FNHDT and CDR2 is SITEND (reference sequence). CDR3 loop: CASSTPGLSSYEQYF. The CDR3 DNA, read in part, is TGTGCCAGCAGTACCCCGGGACTTAGCTCCTATGAACAGTAC.

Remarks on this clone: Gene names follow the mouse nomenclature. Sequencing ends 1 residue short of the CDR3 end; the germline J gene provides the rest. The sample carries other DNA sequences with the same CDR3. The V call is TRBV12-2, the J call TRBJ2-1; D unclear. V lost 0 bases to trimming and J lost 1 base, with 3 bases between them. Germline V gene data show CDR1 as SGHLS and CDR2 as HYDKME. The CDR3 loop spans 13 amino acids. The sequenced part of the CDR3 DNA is TGTGCCAGCTCTCTCGGGAACTATGCTGAGCAGTTC. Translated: CASSLGNYAEQF. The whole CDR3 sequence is CASSLGNYAEQFF.

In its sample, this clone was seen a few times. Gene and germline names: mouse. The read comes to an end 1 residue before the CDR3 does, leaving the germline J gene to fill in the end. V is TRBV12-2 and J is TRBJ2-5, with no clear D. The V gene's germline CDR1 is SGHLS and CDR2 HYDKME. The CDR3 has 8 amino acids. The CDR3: CPQDTQYF. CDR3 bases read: TGTCCCCAAGACACCCAGTAC.

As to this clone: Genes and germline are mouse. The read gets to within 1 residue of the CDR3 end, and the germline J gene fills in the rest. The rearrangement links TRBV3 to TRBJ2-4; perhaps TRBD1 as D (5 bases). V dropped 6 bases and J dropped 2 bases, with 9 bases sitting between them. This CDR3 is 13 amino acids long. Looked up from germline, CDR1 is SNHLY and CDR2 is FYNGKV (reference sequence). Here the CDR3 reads CASRPDNQNTLYF. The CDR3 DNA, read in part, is TGTGCCAGCAGGCCGGACAATCAAAACACCTTGTAC. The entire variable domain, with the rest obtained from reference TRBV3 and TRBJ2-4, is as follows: GPKVLQIPSHQIIDMGQMVTLNCDPVSNHLYFYWYKQILGQQMEFLVNFYNGKVMEKSKLFKDQFSVERPDGSYFTLKIQPTALEDSAVYFCASRPDNQNTLYFGAGTRLSVL.

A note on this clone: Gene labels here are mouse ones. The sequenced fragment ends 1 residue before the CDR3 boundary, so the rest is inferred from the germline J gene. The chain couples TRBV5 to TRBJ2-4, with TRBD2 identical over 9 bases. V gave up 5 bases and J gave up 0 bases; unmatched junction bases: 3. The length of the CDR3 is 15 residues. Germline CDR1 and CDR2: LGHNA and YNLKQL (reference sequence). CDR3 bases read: TGTGCCAGCAGCAGACTGGGGGCTAGTCAAAACACCTTGTAC. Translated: CASSRLGASQNTLY. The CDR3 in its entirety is CASSRLGASQNTLYF.

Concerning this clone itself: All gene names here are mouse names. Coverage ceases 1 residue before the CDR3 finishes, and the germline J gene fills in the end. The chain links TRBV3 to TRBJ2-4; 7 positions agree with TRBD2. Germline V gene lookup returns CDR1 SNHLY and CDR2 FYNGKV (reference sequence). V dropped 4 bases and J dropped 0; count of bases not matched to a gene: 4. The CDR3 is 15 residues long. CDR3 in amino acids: CASSSGLRSQNTLYF. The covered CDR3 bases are TGTGCCAGCAGCTCGGGACTGAGGAGTCAAAACACCTTGTAC.

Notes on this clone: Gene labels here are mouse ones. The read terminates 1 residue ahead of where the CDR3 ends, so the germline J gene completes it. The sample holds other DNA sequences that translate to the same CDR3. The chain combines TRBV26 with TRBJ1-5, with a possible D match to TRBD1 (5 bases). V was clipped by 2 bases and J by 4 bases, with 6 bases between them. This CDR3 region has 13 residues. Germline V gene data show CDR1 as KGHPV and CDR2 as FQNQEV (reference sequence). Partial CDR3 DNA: TGTGCCAGCAGTCTGGAGGGGAACCAGGCTCCGCTT. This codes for CASSLEGNQAPL. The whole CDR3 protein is CASSLEGNQAPLF.

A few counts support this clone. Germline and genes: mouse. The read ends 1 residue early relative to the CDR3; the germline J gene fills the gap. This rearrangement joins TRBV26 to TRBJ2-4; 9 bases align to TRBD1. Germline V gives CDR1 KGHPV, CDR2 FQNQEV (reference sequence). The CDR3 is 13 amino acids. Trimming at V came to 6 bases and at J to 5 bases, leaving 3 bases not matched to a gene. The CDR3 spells CASSRQGVNTLYF. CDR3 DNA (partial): TGTGCCAGCAGCCGACAGGGGGTAAACACCTTGTAC.

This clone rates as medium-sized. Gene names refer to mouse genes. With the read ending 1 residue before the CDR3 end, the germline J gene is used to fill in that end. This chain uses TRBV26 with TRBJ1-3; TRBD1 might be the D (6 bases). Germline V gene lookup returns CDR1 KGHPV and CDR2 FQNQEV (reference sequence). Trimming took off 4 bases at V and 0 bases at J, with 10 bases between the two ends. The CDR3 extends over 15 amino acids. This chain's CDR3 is CASSRTGNSGNTLYF. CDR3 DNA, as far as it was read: TGTGCCAGCAGTCGCACAGGGAATTCTGGAAATACGCTCTAT.

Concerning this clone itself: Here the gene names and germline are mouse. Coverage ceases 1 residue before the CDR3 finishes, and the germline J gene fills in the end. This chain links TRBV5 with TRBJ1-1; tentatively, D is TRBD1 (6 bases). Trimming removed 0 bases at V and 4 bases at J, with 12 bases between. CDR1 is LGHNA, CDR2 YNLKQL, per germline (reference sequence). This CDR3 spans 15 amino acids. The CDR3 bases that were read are TGTGCCAGCAGCCAAGAAGGGGGGCGCGTCACAGAAGTCTTC. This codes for CASSQEGGRVTEVF. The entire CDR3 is CASSQEGGRVTEVFF.